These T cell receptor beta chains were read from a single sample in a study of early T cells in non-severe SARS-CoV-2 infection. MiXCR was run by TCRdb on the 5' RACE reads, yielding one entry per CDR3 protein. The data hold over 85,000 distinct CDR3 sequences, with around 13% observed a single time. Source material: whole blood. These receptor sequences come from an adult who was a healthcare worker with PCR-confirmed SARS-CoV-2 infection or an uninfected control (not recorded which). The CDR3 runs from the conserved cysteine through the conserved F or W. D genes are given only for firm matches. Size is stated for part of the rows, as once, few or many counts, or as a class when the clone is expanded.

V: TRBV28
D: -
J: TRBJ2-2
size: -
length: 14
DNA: TGTGCCAGCAGTTCCCTTCAGTACACCGGGGAGCTGTTTTTT
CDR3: CASSSLQYTGELFF

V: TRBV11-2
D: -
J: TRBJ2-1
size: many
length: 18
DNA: TGTGCCAGCAGCTTAGGCCCCGGAGAGCGGGTGGTCTACAATGAGCAGTTCTTC
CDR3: CASSLGPGERVVYNEQFF

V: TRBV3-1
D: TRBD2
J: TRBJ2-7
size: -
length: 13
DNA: TGTGCCGGGGGGACTAGCGGGTCTCACGAGCAGTACTTC
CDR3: CAGGTSGSHEQYF

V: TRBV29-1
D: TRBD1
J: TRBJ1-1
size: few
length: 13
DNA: TGCAGCGTGTCGGGACAGGGTAGCACTGAAGCTTTCTTT
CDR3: CSVSGQGSTEAFF

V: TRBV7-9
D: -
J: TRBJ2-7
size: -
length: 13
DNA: TGTGCCAGCAGCTTACCCCACGTCTACGAGCAGTACTTC
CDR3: CASSLPHVYEQYF

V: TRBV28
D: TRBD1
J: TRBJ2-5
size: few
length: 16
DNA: TGTGCCAGCAGTTTATCCAGGGACAGATCGGGGAAGACCCAGTACTTC
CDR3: CASSLSRDRSGKTQYF

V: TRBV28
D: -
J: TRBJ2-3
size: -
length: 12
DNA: TGTGCCAGCAGCAAGGACTATCTGTCGCAGTATTTT
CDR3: CASSKDYLSQYF

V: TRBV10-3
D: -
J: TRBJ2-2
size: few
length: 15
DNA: TGTGCCATCAGTGAATTCGAGTTAAAAACCGGGGAGCTGTTTTTT
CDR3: CAISEFELKTGELFF

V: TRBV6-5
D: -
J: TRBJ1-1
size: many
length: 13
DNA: TGTGCCAGCAGCCCCGCGGTGAACACTGAAGCTTTCTTT
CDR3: CASSPAVNTEAFF

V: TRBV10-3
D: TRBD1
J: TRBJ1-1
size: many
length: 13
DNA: TGTGCCATCACCGGGGAGTTACAGGGGGCAGCTTTCTTT
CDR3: CAITGELQGAAFF

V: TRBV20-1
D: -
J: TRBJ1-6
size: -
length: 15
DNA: TGCAGTGCTAGAGTGCAGGGGCAGGCCAATTCACCCCTCCACTTT
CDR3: CSARVQGQANSPLHF

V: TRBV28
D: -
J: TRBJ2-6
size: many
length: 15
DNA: TGTGCCAGCAGCCCCACGGGCACGGGGGCCAACGTCCTGACTTTC
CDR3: CASSPTGTGANVLTF

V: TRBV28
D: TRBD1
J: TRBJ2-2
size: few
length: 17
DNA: TGTGCCAGCAGTTTCGGGACAGGGGATATTTACACCGGGGAGCTGTTTTTT
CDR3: CASSFGTGDIYTGELFF

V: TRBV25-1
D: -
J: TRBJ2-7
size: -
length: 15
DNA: TGTGCCAGCAGTGAAGAGACAGAAACCCAATACGAGCAGTACTTC
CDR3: CASSEETETQYEQYF

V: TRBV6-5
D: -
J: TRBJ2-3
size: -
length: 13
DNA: TGTGCCAGCAGTACAGGGATCACAGATACGCAGTATTTT
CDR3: CASSTGITDTQYF

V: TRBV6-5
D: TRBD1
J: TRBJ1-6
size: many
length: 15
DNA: TGTGCCAGCAGCTGGGACAGTTCCTATAATTCACCCCTCCACTTT
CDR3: CASSWDSSYNSPLHF

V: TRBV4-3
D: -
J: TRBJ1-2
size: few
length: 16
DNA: TGCGCCAGCAGCCAAGATCGAATGGGCAGTGTCTATGGCTACACCTTC
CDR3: CASSQDRMGSVYGYTF

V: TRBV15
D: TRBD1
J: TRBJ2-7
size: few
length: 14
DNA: TGTGCCACCAGCGCTACAGGGGGACCCTACGAGCAGTACTTC
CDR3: CATSATGGPYEQYF

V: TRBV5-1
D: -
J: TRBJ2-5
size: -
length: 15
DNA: TGCGCCAGCAGCTTGGAGGGCCAGTCAGGGGAGACCCAGTACTTC
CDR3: CASSLEGQSGETQYF

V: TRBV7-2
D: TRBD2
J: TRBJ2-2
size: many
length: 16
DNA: TGTGCCAGCAGCCGGACTAGCGGTTGGGATAGCGGGGAGCTGTTTTTT
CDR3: CASSRTSGWDSGELFF

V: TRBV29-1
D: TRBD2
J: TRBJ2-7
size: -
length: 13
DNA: TGCAGCGTTGGCATAGCGGGAGGGCTCGAGCAGTACTTC
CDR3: CSVGIAGGLEQYF

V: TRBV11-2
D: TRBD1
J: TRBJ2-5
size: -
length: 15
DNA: TGTGCCAGCAGCGACGGACAGGGGGCCTGGGAGACCCTGTACTTC
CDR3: CASSDGQGAWETLYF

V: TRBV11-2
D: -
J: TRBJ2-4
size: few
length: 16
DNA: TGTGCCAGCAGCCATCCCGTTTCCGAAACCAAAAACATTCAGTACTTC
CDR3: CASSHPVSETKNIQYF

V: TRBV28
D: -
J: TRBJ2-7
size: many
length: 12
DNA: TGTGCCAGCACCAGGAGTGCCTACGAGCAGTACTTC
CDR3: CASTRSAYEQYF

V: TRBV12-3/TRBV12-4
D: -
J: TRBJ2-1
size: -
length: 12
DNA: TGTGCCAGCAGCCCGGACATACATGAGCAGTTCTTC
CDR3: CASSPDIHEQFF

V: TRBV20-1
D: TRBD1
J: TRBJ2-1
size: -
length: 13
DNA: TGCAGTGCTAGGGGGGACAGGGAGCATGAGCAGTTCTTC
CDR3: CSARGDREHEQFF

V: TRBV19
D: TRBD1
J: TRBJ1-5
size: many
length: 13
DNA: TGTGCCAGTAGGGACAGGGACAATCAGCCCCAGCATTTT
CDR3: CASRDRDNQPQHF

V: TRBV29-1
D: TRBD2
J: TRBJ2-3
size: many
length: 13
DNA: TGCAGCGGACTAGCGGGAGGGTCAGATACGCAGTATTTT
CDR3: CSGLAGGSDTQYF

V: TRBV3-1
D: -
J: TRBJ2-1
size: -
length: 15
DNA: TGTGCCAGCAGCCAAGAATCCGGGACACCCGATGAGCAGTTCTTC
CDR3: CASSQESGTPDEQFF

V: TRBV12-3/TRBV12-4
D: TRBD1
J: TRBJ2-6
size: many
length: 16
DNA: TGTGCCAGCAGTTCCGGGACAGGGGCTGGGGCCAACGTCCTGACTTTC
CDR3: CASSSGTGAGANVLTF

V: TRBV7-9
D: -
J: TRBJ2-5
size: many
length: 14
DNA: TGTGCCAGCAGCTTAGGACAGGCACAAGAGACCCAGTACTTC
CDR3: CASSLGQAQETQYF